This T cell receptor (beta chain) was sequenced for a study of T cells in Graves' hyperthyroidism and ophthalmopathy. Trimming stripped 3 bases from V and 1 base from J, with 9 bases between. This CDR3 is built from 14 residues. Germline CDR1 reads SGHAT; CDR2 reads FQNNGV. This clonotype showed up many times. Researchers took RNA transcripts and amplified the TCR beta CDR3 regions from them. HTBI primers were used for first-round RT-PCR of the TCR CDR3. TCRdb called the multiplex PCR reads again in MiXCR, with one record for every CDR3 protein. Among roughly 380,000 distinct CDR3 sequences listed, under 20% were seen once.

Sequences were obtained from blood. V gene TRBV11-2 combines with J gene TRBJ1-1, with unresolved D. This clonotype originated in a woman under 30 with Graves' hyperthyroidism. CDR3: CASSFYDRNTEAFF. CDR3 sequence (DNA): TGTGCCAGCAGCTTCTACGACCGGAACACTGAAGCTTTCTTT.